These T cell receptor beta chains were read from a single sample in a study of CD8 T cells in ankylosing spondylitis. One entry per CDR3 protein, called by TCRdb with MiXCR from the 5' RACE reads. Of some 300,000 distinct CDR3 sequences in the sample, around 21% were seen once. The sequencing input was blood, either unsorted or a sorted T cell fraction (not recorded which). The receptor set was obtained from a female donor with ankylosing spondylitis or in good health (not recorded which). Each CDR3 is given with its conserved first and last residue. The D gene is left open where the match is weak. Size is omitted from some rows. Given values are once, few, many or a class for expanded clones.

NA	TRBJ2-5	NA	TRBV6-5	TGTGCCAGCAGTTCCCATACAGGGTCGTTCGAGACCCAGTACTTC	CASSSHTGSFETQYF
NA	TRBJ1-2	few	TRBV7-9	TGTGCCAGCAGCTTCCTCGAGGGGACGGACTATGGCTACACCTTC	CASSFLEGTDYGYTF
NA	TRBJ1-5	NA	TRBV20-1	TGCAGTGCTAGTAAAGGGTCGGTTCAGCCCCAGCATTTT	CSASKGSVQPQHF
TRBD2	TRBJ2-3	few	TRBV12-3/TRBV12-4	TGTGCCAGCAGTTCAAGTCCTAGCGGGTTCACAGATACGCAGTATTTT	CASSSSPSGFTDTQYF
NA	TRBJ2-3	few	TRBV7-2	TGTGCCAGCAGCCGGGGTTGGGAAGGGACAGATACGCAGTATTTT	CASSRGWEGTDTQYF
TRBD2	TRBJ2-1	NA	TRBV20-1	TGCAGTGCTAGAGTGAGAGCGGGAGATGGGAATGAGCAGTTCTTC	CSARVRAGDGNEQFF
NA	TRBJ2-3	NA	TRBV7-6	TGTGCCAGCAGCTTAGCCATCAGGGGGGCAGGAGATACGCAGTATTTT	CASSLAIRGAGDTQYF
TRBD2	TRBJ2-1	few	TRBV11-1	TGTGCCAGCAGCCAGGGGAGGGGGACTAGCTACAATGAGCAGTTCTTC	CASSQGRGTSYNEQFF
TRBD2	TRBJ2-2	NA	TRBV3-1	TGTGCCAGCAGCCAAGCTGGTAGCGGGAACGGGGAGCTGTTTTTT	CASSQAGSGNGELFF
NA	TRBJ2-5	NA	TRBV6-1	TGTGCCAGCAGTGGTGTGGGTCTACAAGAGACCCAGTACTTC	CASSGVGLQETQYF
TRBD2	TRBJ2-4	NA	TRBV7-2	TGTGCCAGCAGTCGTAAATTTAGCGGGAGAGGGGGAAACATTCAGTACTTC	CASSRKFSGRGGNIQYF
TRBD1	TRBJ1-2	NA	TRBV5-5	TGTGCCAGCAGCTTGAGTTCGGGACAGCCCTATGGCTACACCTTC	CASSLSSGQPYGYTF